A single sample is the source of the 32 T cell receptor beta chains below, sequenced in a study of spatial heterogeneity in lung cancer (dated by TCRdb to about 2019). The method behind the library was 5' RACE. The run used a NextSeq 500. TCRdb trimmed public reads at Q25 via fastp, called clones via MiXCR and kept in-frame beta chains. Every CDR3 protein is listed once, alongside the most common genes and DNA of its rows. Here the sample has about 14,000 distinct CDR3 sequences; over 9.5% occur a single time. The ten largest clones capture 25% to 30% of the sample. Reading the label with the study, this specimen's time point is: sample taken at primary tumor resection. TCR sequencing used whole RNA extracted from tumor and nontumor lung tissue, or from cryopreserved PBMC samples, without cell sorting. Sequencing was performed on PBMCs, taken at surgery. The receptor set was obtained from a male donor with early-stage non-small cell lung cancer.

In its sample, this clonotype was seen a few times. The chain joins TRBV12-3 or TRBV12-4 to TRBJ1-1, with D perhaps matching TRBD1 (5 bases). This CDR3 is built from 13 residues. The V gene lost 2 bases and the J gene lost 4 bases, with 8 bases spanning the gap. The CDR3 DNA sequence: TGTGCCAGCAGTTTAACTGGGACCACTGAAGCTTTCTTT. Amino acid sequence: CASSLTGTTEAFF.

This rearrangement joins TRBV19 to TRBJ2-7, with 14 bases fitting TRBD2. The CDR3 extends over 14 amino acids. Germline CDR1 LNHDA, CDR2 SQIVND (reference sequence). V lost 5 bases, J lost 5 bases, and 2 bases stayed unmatched. CDR3 DNA sequence: TGTGCCAGTAGTGCGGGACTAGCGGGAGACGAGCAGTACTTC. Translating it yields CASSAGLAGDEQYF.

This clonotype was seen at least ten times. The chain recombines TRBV28 with TRBJ1-3, with D hard to call. This CDR3 contains 16 residues. Germline CDR1 reads MDHEN; CDR2 reads SYDVKM. With 4 bases removed from V and 0 bases from J, the gap between germline ends came to 13 bases. The CDR3 loop reads CASSSGQVNSGNTIYF. DNA for the CDR3: TGTGCCAGCAGTTCCGGCCAGGTGAACTCTGGAAACACCATATATTTT.

This clonotype was found many times. This chain links TRBV7-9 with TRBJ2-5; D gene uncertain. CDR1 and CDR2 from the germline V gene are SEHNR and FQNEAQ (reference sequence). Deletions cut 7 bases from V and 2 bases from J, with 5 bases between. This CDR3 region has 11 residues. The CDR3 protein is CASTNQETQYF. The CDR3 nucleotides read TGTGCCAGCACGAATCAAGAGACCCAGTACTTC.

This clonotype was seen ten or more times. The CDR3 region is CASSYTASGSTDTQYF. The CDR3 nucleotides read TGTGCCAGTAGCTATACGGCTAGCGGTAGCACAGATACGCAGTATTTT. This chain joins TRBV19 and TRBJ2-3; 7 positions agree with TRBD2. The CDR3 runs to 16 residues. Germline CDR1 is LNHDA and CDR2 is SQIVND (reference sequence). With 6 bases clipped from V and 0 bases from J, the junction kept 9 bases outside the gene matches.

The chain uses TRBV10-3 and TRBJ1-5; no firm D call. In germline, CDR1 is ENHRY, CDR2 SYGVKD. There are 12 residues in the CDR3. The V end was cut by 10 bases, the J end by 5 bases, with 12 bases between. CDR3 coding DNA: TGTGCCACCGCGACCACAGATCAGCCCCAGCATTTT. It encodes CATATTDQPQHF.

This clonotype was picked up many times. The chain couples TRBV29-1 to TRBJ2-5; 8 nucleotides line up with TRBD1. V was pared by 3 bases and J by 7 bases, with 22 bases of the junction left unmatched. Germline-derived CDR1 and CDR2 are SQVTM and ANQGSEA. The CDR3 is 18 residues long. CDR3 sequence: CSVDKGTGGSKLWLTQYF. The CDR3 nucleotides read TGCAGCGTTGATAAGGGAACAGGGGGATCCAAGTTGTGGCTGACCCAGTACTTC.

This clonotype was picked up many times. DNA of the CDR3: TGTGCCAGCAGTCTAGTAAGGCTAGCGGGAAACAATGAGCAGTTCTTC. This encodes CASSLVRLAGNNEQFF. This chain connects TRBV27 to TRBJ2-1, with TRBD2 matching 9 bases. From germline, CDR1 is MNHEY and CDR2 SMNVEV (reference sequence). This CDR3 is built from 16 residues. Trimming removed 5 bases from V and 5 bases from J; junction bases left unmatched: 10.

This clonotype was recorded many times. This chain connects TRBV7-2 to TRBJ2-5; no clear D gene. Germline CDR1 reads SGHTA; CDR2 reads FQGNSA. The CDR3 runs 14 residues. Trimming stripped 5 bases from V and 4 bases from J, with 14 bases between. Here the CDR3 reads CASSPAWAGETQYF. CDR3 DNA sequence: TGTGCCAGCAGCCCTGCTTGGGCTGGAGAGACCCAGTACTTC.

The table lists this clonotype with many counts. The J gene is TRBJ2-3, the V gene TRBV7-2; D tentatively fits TRBD1 or TRBD2 (5 bases each). Trimming cost V 8 bases and J 3 bases, with 15 bases left between them. The CDR3 extends over 14 amino acids. Germline V gene sequence: CDR1 SGHTA, CDR2 FQGNSA. In DNA, the CDR3 is TGTGCCAGCCTGAACCAGGGACCAACAGATACGCAGTATTTT. This codes for CASLNQGPTDTQYF.

This clonotype was detected a few times. The chain couples TRBV3-2 to TRBJ2-7; the table names TRBD1, a call not compared with the DNA. TRBV3-2 is a known pseudogene. The CDR3 runs to 19 residues. CDR3 coding DNA: TGTGCCAGCACCCGTCCGCGCCGGGGGGCAGACCTTCATCCCTACGAGCAGTACTTC. Its protein product is CASTRPRRGADLHPYEQYF.

The chain joins TRBV7-3 to TRBJ2-2, with unresolved D. This CDR3 comprises 15 residues. CDR1 SGHTA and CDR2 FQGTGA come from the germline V gene. The V gene lost 3 bases and the J gene lost 2 bases, with 10 bases spanning the gap. The CDR3 protein is CASSFHTVNTGELFF. Written as DNA, the CDR3 is TGTGCCAGCAGCTTCCATACTGTTAACACCGGGGAGCTGTTTTTT.

This clonotype was recorded many times. V usage is TRBV12-3 or TRBV12-4 and J usage is TRBJ1-5; D not resolved. The V end lost 3 bases, the J end lost 5 bases, and 14 bases lay between the germline ends. There are 15 residues in the CDR3. In DNA form, the CDR3 reads TGTGCCAGCAGTTTTCGGCTGAGAGAAGATCAGCCCCAGCATTTT. Translated, it gives CASSFRLREDQPQHF.

Comment on this clonotype: A much larger clone lies a single base off, so this may be a read error. J is TRBJ2-1 and V is TRBV24-1; 8 bases fit TRBD2. The CDR3 is made up of 16 amino acids. The trim removed 6 bases at V and 4 bases at J, leaving 10 bases unmatched. Germline V gene sequence: CDR1 KGHDR, CDR2 SFDVKD. The CDR3 bases are TGTGCCACCAGTCCTCGCGGGAGGATGGGGTACAATGAGCAGTTCTTC. Its translation: CATSPRGRMGYNEQFF.

This clonotype was counted ten times or more. This sequence joins TRBV6-6 and TRBJ2-7, with 7 nucleotides matching TRBD1. Trimming at V came to 2 bases and at J to 5 bases, leaving 15 bases not matched to a gene. The germline V gene has CDR1 MNHNY and CDR2 SVGAGI (reference sequence). The CDR3 contains 17 residues. The CDR3 bases are TGTGCCAGCAGTTACGGAAGAACGGGACAGTTGTTCCACGAGCAGTACTTC. It translates to CASSYGRTGQLFHEQYF.

The table lists this clonotype with a few counts. The genes are TRBV27 and TRBJ2-1, with 10 nucleotides matching TRBD2. Germline V gene sequence: CDR1 MNHEY, CDR2 SMNVEV (reference sequence). The V segment lost 3 bases and the J segment 4 bases; nucleotides outside the gene matches: 3. CDR3 size: 15 residues. The CDR3 DNA sequence: TGTGCCAGCAGTTTGAGCGGGAGGGGGTACAATGAGCAGTTCTTC. This translates into CASSLSGRGYNEQFF.

This clonotype was recorded at least ten times. The rearrangement uses TRBV3-1 and TRBJ2-3, with TRBD2 matching 11 bases. The germline CDR1 and CDR2 sequences are LGHDT and YNNKEL (reference sequence). After removal of 0 bases from V and 4 bases from J, the junction contained 9 bases not matched to a gene. The CDR3 has 18 amino acids. CDR3: CASSQERYTSGSADTQYF. CDR3 nucleotide sequence: TGTGCCAGCAGCCAAGAACGTTACACTAGCGGGAGCGCAGATACGCAGTATTTT.

J is TRBJ2-3 and V is TRBV6-6, with 9 bases lining up with TRBD2. This CDR3 is built from 14 residues. Trimming took 8 bases from V and 1 from J; bases not matched to a gene: 4. CDR1 and CDR2 (germline): MNHNY, SVGAGI (reference sequence). DNA for the CDR3: TGTGCCAGCCGCTGGACTAGCGGCACAGATACGCAGTATTTT. Translating it yields CASRWTSGTDTQYF.

This clonotype is medium-sized by share. J is TRBJ1-6 and V is TRBV25-1; tentatively, D is TRBD1 (6 bases). With 7 bases removed from V and 4 bases from J, the gap between germline ends came to 11 bases. The CDR3 is made up of 14 amino acids. CDR1 is MGHDK, CDR2 SYGVNS, per germline. CDR3 nucleotides: TGTGCCAGCACCGGACAGATTTATAATTCACCCCTCCACTTT. It is translated as CASTGQIYNSPLHF.

This clonotype qualifies as medium-sized (0.01 to 0.1%). The V and J genes are TRBV7-9 and TRBJ2-7, with 9 bases lining up with TRBD2. This CDR3 is built from 14 residues. V dropped 11 bases and J dropped 5; count of bases not matched to a gene: 13. Germline V gives CDR1 SEHNR, CDR2 FQNEAQ (reference sequence). CDR3 sequence (DNA): TGTGCCTCCTCTCTTTCGGGACTAGCCCACGAGCAGTACTTC. This encodes CASSLSGLAHEQYF.

Ten or more counts support this clonotype. V gene TRBV24-1 combines with J gene TRBJ2-7; 8 bases fit TRBD1. CDR3 size: 16 residues. Germline V gives CDR1 KGHDR, CDR2 SFDVKD. Trimming took 3 bases from V and 2 from J; bases not matched to a gene: 8. The CDR3 loop reads CATSDPRGQAPYEQYF. DNA of the CDR3: TGTGCCACCAGTGATCCAAGGGGACAGGCACCCTACGAGCAGTACTTC.

This clonotype was detected only a few times. This chain connects TRBV9 to TRBJ2-7; 7 bases are shared with TRBD1. Germline loops: CDR1 SGDLS, CDR2 YYNGEE. The CDR3 has 17 residues. V shed 4 bases and J 3 bases; nucleotides not matched to a gene: 16. This chain's CDR3 is CASSTGDGDDGLYEQYF. CDR3 DNA: TGTGCCAGCAGCACAGGGGACGGGGACGACGGCCTCTACGAGCAGTACTTC.

This clonotype was observed many times. V usage is TRBV12-3 or TRBV12-4 and J usage is TRBJ2-1, with D tentatively TRBD1 (5 bases). Trimming pared 2 bases from V and 7 bases from J, leaving 9 bases between. The CDR3 is 13 residues long. Written as DNA, the CDR3 is TGTGCCAGCAGTTTAAGACGACAGAATGAGCAGTTCTTC. As protein: CASSLRRQNEQFF.

In this sample, this clonotype turned up many times. This chain connects TRBV29-1 to TRBJ2-3, with 7 positions matching TRBD1. Germline V gene data show CDR1 as SQVTM and CDR2 as ANQGSEA. V lost 6 bases, J lost 3 bases, and 6 bases stayed unmatched. CDR3 length: 13 amino acids. CDR3 in DNA: TGCAGCGTGACAGGGACCGCAACAGATACGCAGTATTTT. It specifies CSVTGTATDTQYF.

This clonotype was counted many times. The chain employs TRBV2 and TRBJ1-4, with D uncertain. V lost 7 bases and J lost 6, with 15 bases in between. This CDR3 comprises 14 residues. Germline V gene sequence: CDR1 SNHLY, CDR2 FYNNEI. This CDR3 reads CASTQLALDEKLFF. For the CDR3, the DNA is TGTGCCAGCACTCAGTTGGCATTGGATGAAAAACTGTTTTTT.

Ten or more counts support this clonotype. For the CDR3, the DNA is TGTGCCAGCAGTTTGGGACAGCCCAGCTATGGCTACACCTTC. This codes for CASSLGQPSYGYTF. This chain uses TRBV28 with TRBJ1-2; 7 nucleotides line up with TRBD1. The trim removed 3 bases at V and 4 bases at J, leaving 5 bases unmatched. Germline-derived CDR1 and CDR2 are MDHEN and SYDVKM. The CDR3 runs 14 residues.

There are many counts of this clonotype. The rearrangement uses TRBV27 and TRBJ2-7, with D perhaps given as TRBD1 or TRBD2 (5 bases each). From germline, CDR1 is MNHEY and CDR2 SMNVEV (reference sequence). The CDR3 has 15 residues. V shed 7 bases and J shed 1 base, with 17 bases lying between them. The CDR3 loop is CASTPLPGLSYEQYF. CDR3 DNA: TGTGCCAGCACCCCACTCCCGGGGCTTTCCTACGAGCAGTACTTC.

Many counts were recorded for this clonotype. V is TRBV29-1 and J is TRBJ1-1; no clear D gene. V was pared by 4 bases and J by 1 base, with 10 bases between. Germline CDR1 is SQVTM and CDR2 is ANQGSEA. The CDR3 sequence is 13 residues long. The DNA for the CDR3 is TGCAGCGTTGTCGGGCGGGCGAACACTGAAGCTTTCTTT. Encoded protein: CSVVGRANTEAFF.

This clonotype has ten or more counts. The chain links TRBV7-8 to TRBJ2-6, with D possibly matching TRBD1 (6 bases). The V gene's germline CDR1 is SGHVS and CDR2 FQNEAQ. The CDR3 is 17 amino acids. V was shortened by 5 bases and J by 0 bases, with 14 bases between the two germline ends. CDR3 in amino acids: CASSPGRGFSGANVLTF. As DNA, the CDR3 is TGTGCCAGCAGCCCCGGCAGGGGCTTCTCTGGGGCCAACGTCCTGACTTTC.

This clonotype was observed at least ten times. Written as DNA, the CDR3 is TGTGCCAGCAGTTCTCAGGGGGACTCCTACAATGAGCAGTTCTTC. It translates to CASSSQGDSYNEQFF. The chain is built from TRBV2 and TRBJ2-1, with 7 bases that match TRBD1. The CDR3 sequence is 15 residues long. Losses at the gene ends were 5 bases for V and 0 bases for J; bases not matched to a gene: 4. Germline lookup yields CDR1 SNHLY and CDR2 FYNNEI.

This clonotype was observed many times. J is TRBJ1-1 and V is TRBV4-1; D not resolved. This CDR3 is 14 amino acids long. Germline V lookup: CDR1 MGHRA, CDR2 YSYEKL. The germline V and J ends were trimmed by 3 bases and 7 bases, with 15 bases remaining between them. CDR3: CASSHPINDNEAFF. CDR3 nucleotide sequence: TGCGCCAGCAGCCACCCTATTAACGACAATGAAGCTTTCTTT.

This clonotype was seen many times. The chain links TRBV28 to TRBJ2-7; no clear D gene. The CDR3 is made up of 14 amino acids. In germline, CDR1 is MDHEN, CDR2 SYDVKM. Trimming took 5 bases from V and 0 from J, leaving 11 bases between them. CDR3 DNA: TGTGCCAGCAGTAGAGCAGAAATCTCCTACGAGCAGTACTTC. As protein: CASSRAEISYEQYF.